This TCR beta chain was identified in a study of blood T cell repertoires in COVID-19 (dated by TCRdb to 2018 to 2020). About the full investigation: Samples covering the acute and convalescent phases of COVID-19 were provided by collaborators in the United States, Italy and Spain. Nearly every sample came with metadata listing a de-identified subject ID, COVID-19 status, age in years and sex. The samples were drawn from two sources: the first 160 participants of the ongoing ImmuneRACE study, and 1,254 subjects contributed by 6 global collaborators. The repertoires were made available in a free public database intended to serve as a resource for research on the immune response to SARS-CoV-2. The dataset comprised deeply sampled blood TCRbeta repertoires from subjects exposed to, actively infected with, or recovered from COVID-19. The prospective study material was composed of cDNA or gDNA derived from T cells, B-cell-depleted T cells, or PBMCs. Where available, HLA class I and class II types were taken from metadata supplied by the sample provider and were not determined by assay-based typing.

Here is what the overall study found, with its caveats: The amount of clinical and demographic metadata varied by source and participant and was provided uncurated.

Details on this clone: Its antigen remains unidentified. No much larger clonotype is one base removed from it; base qualities were not supplied.

Participants in the prospective study were enrolled through a virtual design, were aged roughly 18 to 100 years, and lived in approximately 25 United States geographic areas. Cohort assignment in the prospective study relied on participant-reported clinical history from a screening survey and a study questionnaire. A participant counted as exposed if, within 2 weeks of entering the study, that participant had been in contact with someone who had a PCR-confirmed or clinician-diagnosed COVID-19 case. In the prospective study, whole blood, serum and a nasopharyngeal or oropharyngeal swab were collected from each participant by mobile phlebotomists. Additional blood draws and questionnaires over an approximately 2-month period could optionally be provided by prospective study participants. Blood samples from the prospective study were shipped frozen or at room temperature prior to DNA extraction. The immunoSEQ Assay, a bias-controlled multiplex PCR, was used to amplify TCRbeta CDR3 regions from genomic DNA. In the original analysis: The number of nucleated cells in each sample was estimated from the amplification of reference gene primers within the assay. To quantify the absolute abundance of each unique TCRbeta CDR3 rearrangement, sequence reads were collapsed and filtered. For each sample, productive Simpson clonality was calculated as the square root of Simpson's diversity index across productive rearrangements. The clones in this table, taken by TCRdb from immuneACCESS, are in-frame only. Not every clone is retained; where verified, under half of the shortfall comes from an unresolved V gene, and the cause of the rest is unknown. V and J calls and clone size are as listed in that table; D and trimming were resolved from the DNA. This sample lists approximately 250,000 clones; 80% to 90% were detected once. The top ten constitute around 3% of the sample.

The CDR3 runs 16 amino acids, cysteine and phenylalanine included. Just the 48-base CDR3 DNA is kept, in frame starting at base 1. The germline V gene encodes CDR1 SGHNT and CDR2 YYREEE (reference sequence). V is trimmed back by 3 bases and J by 1 base, and the junction contains 7 bases that no gene match accounts for. Sequenced input: PBMCs or T cells enriched from blood (not recorded which). The TCR originated in a woman aged 40 to 50 who had been exposed to COVID-19. The V and J segments used are TRBV5-4 and TRBJ2-5; 9 nucleotides in the junction match TRBD2. The nucleotide sequence is TGTGCCAGCAGCTCGGAAGTACTAGCGGGCCAAGAGACCCAGTACTTC. It codes for CASSSEVLAGQETQYF. The full variable domain, with segments outside the CDR3 supplied by the reference TRBV5-4 and TRBJ2-5 proteins, appears as ETGVTQSPTHLIKTRGQQVTLRCSSQSGHNTVSWYQQALGQGPQFIFQYYREEENGRGNFPPRFSGLQFPNYSSELNVNALELDDSALYLCASSSEVLAGQETQYFGPGTRLLVL.